Detailed here is one TCR beta chain. Its antigen is unidentified. This entry is derived from a study of shared clonotypes between healthy human individuals. At the level of the study: Each donor contributed plates that comprised three CD4 naive, three CD4 memory, two CD8 naive and one CD8 memory.

Findings and caveats of the study: Relative to clonotypes present in all four donors, those not shared had lower generation probabilities. Exclusively blood specimens were collected; tissue repertoires likely differ.

At a deep level, the assay was run. The repertoire was sequenced with immunoSEQ multiplex PCR; TCRdb's copy has only in-frame clones and lacks some. The table has about 1 million clones, approximately 70% seen once; the top ten hold approximately 1.5%. V was cut by 6 bases and J by 3 bases, with 14 bases left in between. The CDR3 covers 15 residues. Germline lookup yields CDR1 MDHEN and CDR2 SYDVKM. The receptor's source is a man aged 18 to 30 in good health. Sequencing was done on a sample of memory CD4+ T cells sorted from blood. Subset of the sample: CD45RA-negative fraction. The chain joins TRBV28 to TRBJ1-4, with D tentatively TRBD1 (6 bases). For the CDR3, the DNA is TGTGCCAGCAGGAACCAGGGGATCCCTAATGAAAAACTGTTTTTT. Translated, it gives CASRNQGIPNEKLFF.